Listed here are 21 T cell receptor beta chains from one sample, sequenced in a study of shared clonotypes between healthy human individuals. Some clones are missing from TCRdb's copy, which holds only in-frame ones; the method was immunoSEQ multiplex PCR. The data show millions of clones, with approximately 95% seen just once and 0.1% to 0.15% held by the top ten. The sequencing input was naive CD4+ T cells sorted from blood. Subset denoted: CD45RA+ positively selected. The source of these receptors is a man between 18 and 29 years old in good health.

The chain has TRBV19 and TRBJ1-3, with D possibly being TRBD1 (6 bases). CDR3 length: 15 amino acids. The V end was cut by 5 bases, the J end by 6 bases, with 17 bases between. Germline loops: CDR1 LNHDA, CDR2 SQIVND (reference sequence). CDR3 bases: TGTGCCAGTAGTCCCATCAGGGGTGGCGAAAACACCATATATTTT. Amino acid sequence: CASSPIRGGENTIYF.

In DNA, the CDR3 is TGCGCCAGCAGCCAAGGAGAACAGGGATCCTACGAGCAGTACTTC. Translated: CASSQGEQGSYEQYF. V usage is TRBV4-1 and J usage is TRBJ2-7; D perhaps matches TRBD1 (6 bases). The CDR3 length is 15 residues. The V gene lost 1 base and the J gene lost 1 base, with 11 bases spanning the gap. Germline V gene sequence: CDR1 MGHRA, CDR2 YSYEKL.

In its sample, this clone was seen once. The chain joins TRBV10-1 to TRBJ2-5; 15 bases agree with TRBD2. V shed 4 bases and J 4 bases; nucleotides not matched to a gene: 1. The CDR3 runs 15 residues. CDR1 is WNHNN, CDR2 SYGVQD, per germline (reference sequence). The DNA for the CDR3 is TGCGCCAGCAGTGGGACTAGCGGGAGGGGAGAGACCCAGTACTTC. Translation gives CASSGTSGRGETQYF.

This clone occurred once. V usage is TRBV7-9 and J usage is TRBJ2-1; TRBD2 matches 8 bases. Germline trimming cut 5 bases from V and 4 bases from J; bases unmatched to any gene: 7. The CDR3 covers 15 residues. Germline V CDR1 and CDR2: SEHNR, FQNEAQ (reference sequence). The CDR3 loop is CASSPNSGAYNEQFF. The CDR3 nucleotides are TGTGCCAGCAGCCCTAATAGCGGGGCGTACAATGAGCAGTTCTTC. The full variable domain, rest sourced from reference TRBV7-9 and TRBJ2-1, is DTGVSQNPRHKITKRGQNVTFRCDPISEHNRLYWYRQTLGQGPEFLTYFQNEAQLEKSRLLSDRFSAERPKGSFSTLEIQRTEQGDSAMYLCASSPNSGAYNEQFFGPGTRLTVL.

The DNA for the CDR3 is TGTGCCAGCAGTGTGGGTAGGGCATGGAACACCATATATTTT. Translating it yields CASSVGRAWNTIYF. V usage is TRBV2 and J usage is TRBJ1-3; unclear D gene. The CDR3 runs 14 residues. Looked up from germline, CDR1 is SNHLY and CDR2 is FYNNEI. V lost 4 bases and J 7 bases, leaving 14 bases between the germline ends.

The chain is built from TRBV4-1 and TRBJ2-2, with 10 bases aligning to TRBD1. There are 19 residues in the CDR3. V was clipped by 0 bases and J by 5 bases; unmatched bases: 12. The germline V gene has CDR1 MGHRA and CDR2 YSYEKL. CDR3 residues: CASSQEGGQGMYRTGELFF. The CDR3 nucleotides are TGCGCCAGCAGCCAAGAGGGGGGACAGGGGATGTATCGGACCGGGGAGCTGTTTTTT.

The CDR3 reads CASTWEGRGDTQYF. CDR3 nucleotide sequence: TGTGCCAGCACTTGGGAAGGTCGGGGAGATACGCAGTATTTT. J is TRBJ2-3 and V is TRBV6-6; TRBD2 might be the D (5 bases). CDR1 is MNHNY, CDR2 SVGAGI, per germline (reference sequence). CDR3 size: 14 residues. The V end lost 7 bases, the J end lost 5 bases, and 16 bases lay between the germline ends.

As for this clone: A much larger clonotype is one base distant, so this may be a read error. The chain couples TRBV7-9 to TRBJ2-7, with D perhaps matching TRBD1 or TRBD2 (5 bases each). This CDR3 is built from 13 residues. The V end lost 4 bases, the J end lost 0 bases, and 7 bases lay between the germline ends. Germline-derived CDR1 and CDR2 are SEHNR and FQNEAQ (reference sequence). CDR3 amino acids: CASSWGSSYEQYF. The CDR3 DNA is TGTGCCAGCAGCTGGGGGAGCTCCTACGAGCAGTACTTC.

V and J are TRBV18 and TRBJ1-1; no clear D. The CDR3 runs to 14 residues. Germline CDR1 is KGHSH and CDR2 is LQKENI. Between the trimmed V and J ends, which lost 2 bases and 1 base, there was a span of 8 bases. The CDR3 sequence: CASSPDLGNTEAFF. For the CDR3, the DNA is TGTGCCAGCTCACCAGATTTGGGGAACACTGAAGCTTTCTTT.

Of note for this clone: Other nucleotide sequences in the sample specify the same CDR3. The CDR3 loop is CASSPGTSGFTDTQYF. CDR3 DNA: TGTGCCAGCAGCCCCGGGACTAGCGGCTTCACAGATACGCAGTATTTT. This chain joins TRBV7-9 and TRBJ2-3, with 11 bases that match TRBD2. V lost 5 bases to trimming and J lost 2 bases; unmatched junction nucleotides: 6. The germline V gene encodes CDR1 SEHNR and CDR2 FQNEAQ (reference sequence). The CDR3 spans 16 residues.

This clone was recorded only once. The rearrangement uses TRBV28 and TRBJ1-5; a weak D match, TRBD1 (5 bases). The CDR3 sequence is 15 residues long. V was cut by 5 bases and J by 0 bases, with 11 bases left in between. Germline V CDR1 and CDR2: MDHEN, SYDVKM. In DNA form, the CDR3 reads TGTGCCAGCAGTCAGGACAATTATAGCAATCAGCCCCAGCATTTT. Translation gives CASSQDNYSNQPQHF.

This chain uses TRBV10-3 with TRBJ2-7; D gene unclear. CDR1 and CDR2 (germline): ENHRY, SYGVKD. CDR3 length: 14 residues. With 4 bases removed from V and 0 bases from J, the gap between germline ends came to 10 bases. CDR3 in amino acids: CAISGVTNSYEQYF. The CDR3 coding sequence is TGTGCCATCAGTGGGGTGACCAACTCCTACGAGCAGTACTTC.

J is TRBJ1-6 and V is TRBV25-1; tentatively, D is TRBD1 (5 bases). The CDR3 length is 15 residues. The germline V gene has CDR1 MGHDK and CDR2 SYGVNS. With 5 bases removed from V and 5 bases from J, the gap between germline ends came to 13 bases. The CDR3 sequence is CASSFRQQNNSPLHF. DNA of the CDR3: TGTGCCAGCAGTTTTCGACAGCAAAATAATTCACCCCTCCACTTT.

To note about this clone: This sample includes further DNA sequences coding for the same CDR3. The chain uses TRBV5-1 and TRBJ2-5, with a tentative D call TRBD2 (6 bases). Germline values: CDR1 SGHRS, CDR2 YFSETQ. The length of the CDR3 is 14 residues. The V end lost 0 bases, the J end lost 2 bases, and 8 bases lay between the germline ends. The CDR3 region is CASSLAGGQETQYF. DNA of the CDR3: TGCGCCAGCAGCTTGGCCGGGGGACAAGAGACCCAGTACTTC.

This chain links TRBV5-6 with TRBJ2-7; 7 nucleotides match TRBD2. The CDR3 extends over 16 amino acids. V lost 1 base, J lost 0 bases, and 7 bases stayed unmatched. Germline CDR1 and CDR2: SGHDT and YYEEEE. For the CDR3, the DNA is TGTGCCAGCAGCTTGTGGTACCGGGAGGCCTCCTACGAGCAGTACTTC. It codes for CASSLWYREASYEQYF.

The rearrangement joins TRBV5-1 to TRBJ1-2; the D is unclear. V shed 0 bases and J shed 5 bases, with 11 bases lying between them. This CDR3 is built from 14 residues. Germline CDR1 and CDR2: SGHRS and YFSETQ. For the CDR3, the DNA is TGCGCCAGCAGCTTGGACAGTCTTAGGTATGGCTACACCTTC. It codes for CASSLDSLRYGYTF.

The chain has TRBV5-6 and TRBJ1-2, with TRBD1 matching over 8 bases. Per the germline V gene, CDR1 is SGHDT and CDR2 is YYEEEE. The CDR3 extends over 16 amino acids. J gave up 4 bases and V 5 bases, and 13 bases lay outside the gene matches. In DNA form, the CDR3 reads TGTGCCAGCAGAAAAAACCGGGACAGGCCCCCCTATGGCTACACCTTC. This gives the protein CASRKNRDRPPYGYTF.

The chain recombines TRBV12-5 with TRBJ2-3, with a possible D match to TRBD1 (6 bases). The V gene's germline CDR1 is LGHNT and CDR2 FRNRAP. Trimming shortened V by 3 bases and J by 0 bases, and 10 bases separated the two germline ends. The length of the CDR3 is 15 residues. Here the CDR3 DNA reads TGTGCTAGTGGTTTAGGGACAAGGAGCACAGATACGCAGTATTTT. Protein sequence: CASGLGTRSTDTQYF.

The CDR3 DNA is TGTGCCAGCTCACTCCTAGCGGGTTTAACGAATGAGCAGTTCTTC. Protein: CASSLLAGLTNEQFF. V usage is TRBV18 and J usage is TRBJ2-1, with 8 bases that match TRBD2. The junction had 9 bases not matched to a gene; V was cut back by 4 bases and J by 7 bases. CDR1 is KGHSH, CDR2 LQKENI, per germline. The CDR3 is made up of 15 amino acids.

The chain combines TRBV6-5 with TRBJ1-4; 7 positions agree with TRBD1. The V segment lost 5 bases and the J segment 1 base; nucleotides outside the gene matches: 1. Germline CDR1 and CDR2: MNHEY and SVGAGI. The CDR3 totals 14 residues. The CDR3 DNA reads TGTGCCAGCAGTCGGGACAGAACTAATGAAAAACTGTTTTTT. Amino acids: CASSRDRTNEKLFF.

This rearrangement joins TRBV10-1 to TRBJ1-6; D perhaps matches TRBD1 (6 bases). The germline CDR1 and CDR2 sequences are WNHNN and SYGVQD (reference sequence). V gave up 8 bases and J gave up 12 bases, with 38 bases separating them. The length of the CDR3 is 20 residues. The CDR3 sequence: CASGGRESFQGGEYIQPLHF. CDR3 coding DNA: TGCGCCAGCGGGGGAAGGGAGTCATTCCAAGGGGGTGAATATATTCAACCCCTCCACTTT.